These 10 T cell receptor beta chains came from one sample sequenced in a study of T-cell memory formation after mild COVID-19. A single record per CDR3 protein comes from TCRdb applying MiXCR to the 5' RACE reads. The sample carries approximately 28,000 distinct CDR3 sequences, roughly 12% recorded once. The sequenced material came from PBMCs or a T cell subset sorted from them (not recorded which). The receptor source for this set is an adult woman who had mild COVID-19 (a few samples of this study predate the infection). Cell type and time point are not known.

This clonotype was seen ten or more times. The CDR3 loop reads CASSLDSGTGVYQPQHF. In nucleotides, the CDR3 is TGTGCCAGCAGCTTAGATTCCGGGACAGGGGTTTACCAGCCCCAGCATTTT. The chain employs TRBV7-8 and TRBJ1-5; 10 positions agree with TRBD1. V was pared by 1 base and J by 7 bases, with 10 bases of the junction left unmatched. There are 17 residues in the CDR3. The germline gives CDR1 SGHVS, CDR2 FQNEAQ. The full variable domain, in which reference TRBV7-8 and TRBJ1-5 provide the parts outside the CDR3, is GAGVSQSPRYKVAKRGQDVALRCDPISGHVSLFWYQQALGQGPEFLTYFQNEAQLDKSGLPSDRFFAERPEGSVSTLKIQRTQQEDSAVYLCASSLDSGTGVYQPQHFGDGTRLSIL.

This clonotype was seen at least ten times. The CDR3 DNA reads as TGCAGTGTGGGGAGCGCACACCGCAATCAGCCCCAGCATTTT. This translates into CSVGSAHRNQPQHF. The rearrangement uses TRBV20-1 and TRBJ1-5, with D unclear. Germline CDR1 reads DFQATT; CDR2 reads SNEGSKA (reference sequence). The CDR3 spans 14 residues. V was trimmed by 7 bases and J by 2 bases, leaving 15 bases between them.

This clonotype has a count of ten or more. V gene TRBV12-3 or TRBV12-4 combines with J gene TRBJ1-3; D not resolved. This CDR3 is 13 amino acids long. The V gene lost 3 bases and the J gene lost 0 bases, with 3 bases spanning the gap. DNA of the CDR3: TGTGCCAGCAGTTTTAGCTCTGGAAACACCATATATTTT. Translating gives CASSFSSGNTIYF.

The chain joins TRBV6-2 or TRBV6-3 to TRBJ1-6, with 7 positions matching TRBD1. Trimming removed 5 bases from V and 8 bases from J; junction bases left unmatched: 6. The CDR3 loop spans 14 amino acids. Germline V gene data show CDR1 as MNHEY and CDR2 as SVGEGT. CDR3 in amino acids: CASSAETGYSPLHF. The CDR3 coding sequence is TGTGCCAGCAGTGCCGAGACAGGGTATTCACCCCTCCACTTT.

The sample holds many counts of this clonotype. The CDR3 loop is CASSIRTSGRWVSAYNEQFF. The CDR3 coding sequence is TGTGCCAGTAGTATTCGTACTAGCGGGAGATGGGTAAGCGCCTACAATGAGCAGTTCTTC. V and J are TRBV19 and TRBJ2-1, with 11 nucleotides matching TRBD2. The CDR3 is made up of 20 amino acids. V was pared by 3 bases and J by 2 bases, with 15 bases of the junction left unmatched. Germline values: CDR1 LNHDA, CDR2 SQIVND (reference sequence).

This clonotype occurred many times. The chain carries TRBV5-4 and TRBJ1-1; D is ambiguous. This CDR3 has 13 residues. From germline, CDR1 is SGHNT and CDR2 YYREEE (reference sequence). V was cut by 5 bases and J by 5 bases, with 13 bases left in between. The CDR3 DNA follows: TGTGCCAGCAGGGGGTGGCAGGAGACTGAAGCTTTCTTT. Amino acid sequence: CASRGWQETEAFF.

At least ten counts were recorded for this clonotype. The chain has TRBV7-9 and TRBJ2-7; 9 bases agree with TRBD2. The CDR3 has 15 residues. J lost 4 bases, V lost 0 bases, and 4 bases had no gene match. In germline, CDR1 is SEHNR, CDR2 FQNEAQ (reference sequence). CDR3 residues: CASSLASGGLYEQYF. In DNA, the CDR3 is TGTGCCAGCAGCTTAGCTAGCGGGGGACTGTACGAGCAGTACTTC.

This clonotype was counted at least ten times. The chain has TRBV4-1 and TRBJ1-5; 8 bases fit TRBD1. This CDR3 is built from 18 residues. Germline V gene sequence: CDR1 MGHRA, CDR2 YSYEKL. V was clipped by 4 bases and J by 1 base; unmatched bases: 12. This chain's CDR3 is CASSPYGQGMGSNQPQHF. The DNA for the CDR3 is TGCGCCAGCAGCCCGTACGGACAGGGAATGGGGAGCAATCAGCCCCAGCATTTT.

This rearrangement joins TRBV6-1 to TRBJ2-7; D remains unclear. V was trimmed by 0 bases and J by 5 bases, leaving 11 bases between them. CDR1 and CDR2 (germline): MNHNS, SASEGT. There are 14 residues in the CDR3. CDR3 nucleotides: TGTGCCAGCAGTGAAGCGGGCACAATCCACGAGCAGTACTTC. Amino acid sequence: CASSEAGTIHEQYF.

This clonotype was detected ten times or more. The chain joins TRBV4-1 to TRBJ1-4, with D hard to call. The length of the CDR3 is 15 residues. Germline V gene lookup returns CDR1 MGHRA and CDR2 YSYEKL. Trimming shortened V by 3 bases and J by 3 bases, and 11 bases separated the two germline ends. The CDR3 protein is CASSQGPVSNEKLFF. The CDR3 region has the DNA TGCGCCAGCAGCCAGGGCCCCGTATCTAATGAAAAACTGTTTTTT.